This T cell receptor (beta chain) was obtained from a study of PD-1 blockade in classical Hodgkin lymphoma. Notes on the study in general: The study found that TCR diversity rose significantly by C4D1 in CD4+ but not CD8+ cells.

Every patient relapsed after autologous stem cell transplantation, and brentuximab vedotin exposure varied. Notes on this clone: The antigen is undetermined.

This CDR3 spans 17 amino acids. V lost 0 bases to trimming and J lost 0 bases, with 13 bases between them. Some clones are missing from TCRdb's copy, which holds only in-frame ones; the method was immunoSEQ multiplex PCR. The table lists about 58,000 clones, less than 95% of them singletons. This material consisted of peripheral blood mononuclear cells (PBMCs), taken before the second cycle of nivolumab. The chain employs TRBV5-3 and TRBJ1-5; a weak D match, TRBD1 (5 bases). TRBV5-3 is filed as an ORF, its function uncertain. This receptor was taken from a human donor with classical Hodgkin lymphoma. CDR3 sequence: CARSLAGGRNSNQPQHF. CDR3 sequence (DNA): TGTGCCAGAAGCTTGGCGGGGGGACGTAATAGCAATCAGCCCCAGCATTTT.